Listed here are 23 T cell receptor beta chains from one sample, sequenced in a study of blood T cell repertoires in COVID-19. Produced via immunoSEQ multiplex PCR; TCRdb's table is partial and in-frame only. Of under 150,000 clones listed, around 80% were seen once; the top ten hold approximately 5.8%. Sequencing was performed on peripheral blood. Receptor source: a human donor in a cohort sampled during active COVID-19.

The chain uses TRBV4-3 and TRBJ2-7; D is possibly TRBD2 (5 bases). There are 13 residues in the CDR3. Looked up from germline, CDR1 is LGHNA and CDR2 is YSLEER. Trimming shortened V by 4 bases and J by 6 bases, and 13 bases separated the two germline ends. DNA for the CDR3: TGCGCCAGCAGCCGTAGGACGGGGAGCGAGCAGTACTTC. Translation gives CASSRRTGSEQYF.

The J gene is TRBJ1-6, the V gene TRBV27; maybe TRBD1 (5 bases). Looked up from germline, CDR1 is MNHEY and CDR2 is SMNVEV (reference sequence). CDR3 length: 13 amino acids. V was cut by 7 bases and J by 6 bases, with 10 bases left in between. Written as DNA, the CDR3 is TGTGCCAGCAAAACGGGGGTTAATTCACCCCTCCACTTT. Translated: CASKTGVNSPLHF.

A single count supports this clone. The chain recombines TRBV3-1 (or the pseudogene TRBV3-2) with TRBJ2-7; D unresolved. There are 14 residues in the CDR3. Germline V gene lookup returns CDR1 LGHDT and CDR2 YNNKEL (reference sequence). Trimming removed 3 bases at V and 3 bases at J, with 12 bases between. The CDR3 spells CASSHDDGYYEQYF. DNA of the CDR3: TGTGCCAGCAGCCACGATGACGGGTACTACGAGCAGTACTTC.

The chain employs TRBV10-3 and TRBJ1-6; tentatively, D is TRBD1 (5 bases). The V gene lost 3 bases and the J gene lost 14 bases, with 20 bases spanning the gap. The germline V gene has CDR1 ENHRY and CDR2 SYGVKD. The CDR3 sequence is 15 residues long. The CDR3 coding sequence is TGTGCCATCAGTGATCCACAGGTCGCGGAGTTCACCCTCCACTTT. Protein product: CAISDPQVAEFTLHF.

The chain recombines TRBV24-1 with TRBJ1-1; a weak D match, TRBD1 (5 bases). The CDR3 runs to 11 residues. Germline V gene sequence: CDR1 KGHDR, CDR2 SFDVKD. V was shortened by 6 bases and J by 7 bases, with 8 bases between the two germline ends. The CDR3 bases are TGTGCCACCAGTCAACAGGATGAAGCTTTCTTT. Translation gives CATSQQDEAFF.

The gene calls are TRBV4-1 and TRBJ2-7; 14 nucleotides line up with TRBD2. CDR1 and CDR2 (germline): MGHRA, YSYEKL. V was pared by 1 base and J by 6 bases, with 8 bases of the junction left unmatched. The CDR3 contains 17 residues. The CDR3 sequence: CASSQGLGLAGEVEQYF. The CDR3 nucleotides are TGCGCCAGCAGCCAAGGATTGGGACTAGCGGGGGAAGTCGAGCAGTACTTC.

This clone was observed a few times. The rearrangement uses TRBV11-3 and TRBJ1-1, with D perhaps TRBD1 (5 bases). Trimming removed 1 base from V and 3 bases from J, with 9 bases in between. Per the germline V gene, CDR1 is SGHNT and CDR2 is YENEEA. This CDR3 spans 14 amino acids. The chain's CDR3 is CASSLVGGDTEAFF. In DNA, the CDR3 is TGTGCCAGCAGCTTAGTTGGGGGGGACACTGAAGCTTTCTTT.

This clone was detected once. The V and J genes are TRBV6-5 and TRBJ2-7; 8 positions agree with TRBD1. The V segment lost 6 bases and the J segment 0 bases; nucleotides outside the gene matches: 7. The length of the CDR3 is 15 residues. Germline CDR1 reads MNHEY; CDR2 reads SVGAGI. The CDR3 DNA reads TGTGCCAGCAGCCCCGACAGGGGACACTCCTACGAGCAGTACTTC. Its protein is CASSPDRGHSYEQYF.

Only one count was recorded for this clone. The chain recombines TRBV7-6 with TRBJ1-4; 9 bases are a match to TRBD1. V was clipped by 5 bases and J by 7 bases; unmatched bases: 5. CDR1 and CDR2 (germline): SGHVS, FNYEAQ. The CDR3 spans 14 residues. This CDR3 is CASSLGTGREKLFF. DNA of the CDR3: TGTGCCAGCAGCCTCGGGACAGGGCGTGAAAAACTGTTTTTT.

This clone came up many times. The V and J genes are TRBV5-7 and TRBJ2-7; a possible D gene is TRBD2 (6 bases). TRBV5-7 is labeled an ORF, and its function is uncertain. The CDR3 length is 14 residues. V was pared by 4 bases and J by 5 bases, with 16 bases between. CDR3 sequence reads: CASSADYLPNEQYF. Here the CDR3 DNA reads TGTGCCAGCAGCGCGGACTATCTGCCCAACGAGCAGTACTTC.

The chain uses TRBV18 and TRBJ2-2; D gene unclear. V lost 3 bases, J lost 5 bases, and 16 bases lay in between. The CDR3 is 16 amino acids. Germline CDR1 KGHSH, CDR2 LQKENI. CDR3 in amino acids: CASSPERPRNTGELFF. DNA for the CDR3: TGTGCCAGCTCACCCGAGAGGCCCCGAAATACCGGGGAGCTGTTTTTT.

CDR3 coding DNA: TGTGCCAGCAGCTTAGTCTGGGAGTCCCTGAACAGAAAGCAGTACTTC. It is translated as CASSLVWESLNRKQYF. The rearrangement joins TRBV7-8 to TRBJ2-7; maybe TRBD2 (5 bases). This CDR3 has 16 amino acids. V lost 1 base to trimming and J lost 8 bases, with 21 bases between them. CDR1 and CDR2 (germline): SGHVS, FQNEAQ.

The V and J genes are TRBV4-2 and TRBJ1-6; D call uncertain. Trimming shortened V by 3 bases and J by 10 bases, and 13 bases separated the two germline ends. CDR3 length: 14 residues. Germline loops: CDR1 LGHNA, CDR2 YNFKEQ. This chain's CDR3 is CASSQGLWRSPLHF. Here the CDR3 DNA reads TGTGCCAGCAGCCAGGGGTTGTGGAGGTCACCCCTCCACTTT.

The chain carries TRBV6-6 and TRBJ1-1, with 7 bases matching TRBD1. The germline CDR1 and CDR2 sequences are MNHNY and SVGAGI (reference sequence). The ends lost 5 bases at V and 0 bases at J; junction bases unmatched: 6. This CDR3 region has 15 residues. In nucleotides, the CDR3 is TGTGCCAGCAGTGGACACGACAGGGTGAACACTGAAGCTTTCTTT. It codes for CASSGHDRVNTEAFF.

The count of this clone is one. This chain links TRBV7-3 with TRBJ2-3, with 15 nucleotides matching TRBD2. This CDR3 has 14 amino acids. Germline V gene data show CDR1 as SGHTA and CDR2 as FQGTGA. V shed 9 bases, J shed 5 bases, and the junction held 3 bases outside the gene matches. DNA for the CDR3: TGTGCCAGTGGGACTAGCGGGGGGATAGATACGCAGTATTTT. Its translation is CASGTSGGIDTQYF.

The CDR3 region has the DNA TGCGCCAGCAGCCAAGACAGGAGGGCGGGCACTGAAGCTTTCTTT. Amino acids: CASSQDRRAGTEAFF. The J gene is TRBJ1-1, the V gene TRBV4-1; D remains unclear. Between the trimmed V and J ends, which lost 0 bases and 4 bases, there was a span of 12 bases. This CDR3 is built from 15 residues. CDR1 is MGHRA and CDR2 is YSYEKL in the germline V gene.

This clone was observed a handful of times. The chain links TRBV11-3 to TRBJ2-2; tentatively, D is TRBD2 (5 bases). Germline-derived CDR1 and CDR2 are SGHNT and YENEEA. The CDR3 totals 16 residues. The V and J ends lost 4 bases and 0 bases respectively, with 12 bases between them. CDR3 sequence: CASSSYSSANTGELFF. CDR3 DNA sequence: TGTGCCAGCAGCTCCTACAGTAGCGCGAACACCGGGGAGCTGTTTTTT.

CDR3 DNA sequence: TGTGCCAGCAGGCGACAGACTAACTATGGCTACACCTTC. It codes for CASRRQTNYGYTF. V usage is TRBV6-5 and J usage is TRBJ1-2; a weak D match, TRBD1 (5 bases). V lost 6 bases and J lost 0, with 8 bases in between. The CDR3 has 13 residues. CDR1 is MNHEY and CDR2 is SVGAGI in the germline V gene.

The chain is built from TRBV19 and TRBJ1-2; the D gene is possibly TRBD1 (5 bases). Between the trimmed V and J ends, which lost 2 bases and 6 bases, there was a span of 10 bases. The CDR3 is made up of 13 amino acids. CDR1 is LNHDA and CDR2 is SQIVND in the germline V gene (reference sequence). CDR3 loop: CASSIQGVHGYTF. CDR3 DNA: TGTGCCAGTAGTATACAGGGTGTACATGGCTACACCTTC.

The chain uses TRBV6-1 and TRBJ2-5; 11 nucleotides agree with TRBD1. The CDR3 covers 16 residues. Germline lookup yields CDR1 MNHNS and CDR2 SASEGT. V lost 3 bases, J lost 1 base, and 4 bases stayed unmatched. The CDR3 spells CASSEPGTGGQETQYF. CDR3 nucleotides: TGTGCCAGCAGTGAGCCCGGGACAGGGGGCCAAGAGACCCAGTACTTC.

The rearrangement uses TRBV7-2 and TRBJ2-3; maybe TRBD2 (6 bases). The CDR3 length is 14 residues. Trimming pared 3 bases from V and 3 bases from J, leaving 10 bases between. CDR1 is SGHTA and CDR2 is FQGNSA in the germline V gene. The CDR3 spells CASSLGLSTDTQYF. The CDR3 DNA sequence: TGTGCCAGCAGCTTGGGACTGTCTACAGATACGCAGTATTTT.

The V call is TRBV7-9, the J call TRBJ2-5, with D maybe TRBD2 (7 bases). CDR3 length: 19 amino acids. V shed 4 bases and J shed 1 base, with 25 bases lying between them. Germline CDR1 is SEHNR and CDR2 is FQNEAQ (reference sequence). The CDR3 bases are TGTGCCAGCAGCTCGCCGTCGAGGCGGGGGCGACGCGCCCAAGAGACCCAGTACTTC. Its translation is CASSSPSRRGRRAQETQYF.

The chain is built from TRBV5-1 and TRBJ2-7; maybe TRBD2 (7 bases). The germline V gene encodes CDR1 SGHRS and CDR2 YFSETQ. Between the trimmed V and J ends, which lost 1 base and 3 bases, there was a span of 14 bases. The CDR3 length is 15 residues. This CDR3 reads CASSLSRGGGYEQYF. CDR3 in DNA: TGCGCCAGCAGCTTGTCTAGGGGGGGAGGCTACGAGCAGTACTTC.